A single sample is the source of the 14 T cell receptor beta chains below, sequenced in a study of shared clonotypes between healthy human individuals. Only CD45RO-negative cells positively selected for CCR7 counted as naive CD8 cells, so terminally differentiated effector memory CD45RA+ cells were excluded. Some clones are missing from TCRdb's copy, which holds only in-frame ones; the method was immunoSEQ multiplex PCR. The table records hundreds of thousands of clones, about 90% of them present only once. What was sequenced was naive CD8+ T cells sorted from blood. The receptors shown here come from a man between 25 and 39 years old in good health.

V gene TRBV7-2 combines with J gene TRBJ2-2; D remains unclear. The CDR3 contains 15 residues. Trimming took 4 bases from V and 6 from J, leaving 15 bases between them. The V gene's germline CDR1 is SGHTA and CDR2 FQGNSA. The CDR3 nucleotides are TGTGCCAGCAGCTCGACAACTTTAGGAGCCGGGGAGCTGTTTTTT. Translation gives CASSSTTLGAGELFF. Filled out from reference TRBV7-2 and TRBJ2-2, the complete variable domain reads GAGVSQSPSNKVTEKGKDVELRCDPISGHTALYWYRQSLGQGLEFLIYFQGNSAPDKSGLPSDRFSAERTGGSVSTLTIQRTQQEDSAVYLCASSSTTLGAGELFFGEGSRLTVL.

The CDR3 is CASRVTGGYEQYF. The CDR3 nucleotides are TGTGCCAGTAGAGTAACAGGCGGATACGAGCAGTACTTC. The chain employs TRBV19 and TRBJ2-7, with a tentative D call TRBD1 (5 bases). CDR1 is LNHDA and CDR2 is SQIVND in the germline V gene (reference sequence). V lost 6 bases to trimming and J lost 4 bases, with 13 bases between them. This CDR3 spans 13 amino acids.

The chain recombines TRBV28 with TRBJ2-7; TRBD2 might be the D (5 bases). Germline V CDR1 and CDR2: MDHEN, SYDVKM. The V and J ends lost 10 bases and 3 bases respectively, with 10 bases between them. The CDR3 is 11 residues long. The CDR3 DNA reads TGTGCCACCAGCGGAATCTACGAGCAGTACTTC. It encodes CATSGIYEQYF.

The chain links TRBV27 to TRBJ2-1, with unresolved D. The CDR3 runs to 13 residues. Trimming left V 0 bases short and J 5 bases short, with 5 bases between. The V gene's germline CDR1 is MNHEY and CDR2 SMNVEV (reference sequence). In nucleotides, the CDR3 is TGTGCCAGCAGTTTATCGGAAGACAATGAGCAGTTCTTC. It is translated as CASSLSEDNEQFF.

This chain's CDR3 is CASSWTEGLDEQYF. Written as DNA, the CDR3 is TGTGCCAGCAGTTGGACAGAGGGCCTGGACGAGCAGTACTTC. The chain recombines TRBV28 with TRBJ2-7, with TRBD1 as a possible D gene (6 bases). V was cut by 4 bases and J by 5 bases, with 15 bases left in between. This CDR3 is 14 amino acids long. The germline CDR1 and CDR2 sequences are MDHEN and SYDVKM.

The V gene is TRBV27, the J gene TRBJ2-4, with D perhaps given as TRBD1 or TRBD2 (6 bases each). The CDR3 totals 14 residues. The germline CDR1 and CDR2 sequences are MNHEY and SMNVEV (reference sequence). V was trimmed by 6 bases and J by 8 bases, leaving 17 bases between them. The CDR3 loop reads CASSPLGRGHIQYF. Written as DNA, the CDR3 is TGTGCCAGCAGCCCCCTCGGCCGGGGGCACATTCAGTACTTC.

The rearrangement links TRBV5-1 to TRBJ1-1; a weak D match, TRBD1 (6 bases). The CDR3 runs to 12 residues. The germline V gene encodes CDR1 SGHRS and CDR2 YFSETQ. Trimming stripped 4 bases from V and 5 bases from J, with 9 bases between. The CDR3 here is CASSKGETEAFF. CDR3 nucleotide sequence: TGCGCCAGCAGCAAGGGGGAAACTGAAGCTTTCTTT.

The rearrangement links TRBV27 to TRBJ2-3; 11 bases align to TRBD1. V was pared by 4 bases and J by 1 base, with 10 bases of the junction left unmatched. This CDR3 has 18 amino acids. The V gene's germline CDR1 is MNHEY and CDR2 SMNVEV (reference sequence). The CDR3 reads CASSSHRTGGGGTDTQYF. CDR3 sequence (DNA): TGTGCCAGCAGTTCCCACCGGACAGGGGGCGGGGGCACAGATACGCAGTATTTT.

CDR3 in amino acids: CASSVEEGRDADMQETQYF. The CDR3, as DNA: TGTGCCAGCAGCGTGGAGGAGGGCCGGGACGCAGACATGCAAGAGACCCAGTACTTC. This chain connects TRBV9 to TRBJ2-5; weak D call: TRBD2 (6 bases). Germline V CDR1 and CDR2: SGDLS, YYNGEE. The ends were cut back, 2 bases at V and 2 bases at J, with 25 bases in the middle. This CDR3 comprises 19 residues.

The gene calls are TRBV2 and TRBJ2-2; D uncertain. This CDR3 is built from 14 residues. Germline CDR1 reads SNHLY; CDR2 reads FYNNEI. Trimming took off 4 bases at V and 3 bases at J, with 9 bases between the two ends. The CDR3 loop reads CASSGSPYTGELFF. The CDR3 coding sequence is TGTGCCAGCAGTGGTTCACCTTACACCGGGGAGCTGTTTTTT.

The J gene is TRBJ2-7, the V gene TRBV5-6; 7 bases are a match to TRBD1. This CDR3 contains 13 residues. J gave up 3 bases and V 4 bases, and 4 bases lay outside the gene matches. Germline CDR1 reads SGHDT; CDR2 reads YYEEEE. For the CDR3, the DNA is TGTGCCAGCAGCCGGGGACAGAGCTACGAGCAGTACTTC. It specifies CASSRGQSYEQYF. Together with reference TRBV5-6 and TRBJ2-7, the CDR3 gives the full variable domain: DAGVTQSPTHLIKTRGQQVTLRCSPKSGHDTVSWYQQALGQGPQFIFQYYEEEERQRGNFPDRFSGHQFPNYSSELNVNALLLGDSALYLCASSRGQSYEQYFGPGTRLTVT.

The gene calls are TRBV5-6 and TRBJ2-1; TRBD2 matches 10 bases. The CDR3 is 16 residues long. CDR1 SGHDT and CDR2 YYEEEE come from the germline V gene. The junction had 11 bases not matched to a gene; V was cut back by 3 bases and J by 8 bases. The CDR3 nucleotides read TGTGCCAGCAGCTCGAAGCCTAGCGGGAGTTTGTATGAGCAGTTCTTC. Protein sequence: CASSSKPSGSLYEQFF.

J is TRBJ2-7 and V is TRBV10-2, with D unresolved. Trimming left V 7 bases short and J 5 bases short, with 12 bases between. CDR1 is WSHSY and CDR2 is SAAADI in the germline V gene. This CDR3 spans 12 amino acids. The CDR3 DNA sequence: TGCGCCAGCACCCCCCGGTCGGACGAGCAGTACTTC. Amino acid sequence: CASTPRSDEQYF.

The chain has TRBV4-3 and TRBJ2-2, with 8 bases lining up with TRBD1. The CDR3 sequence is 15 residues long. The germline gives CDR1 LGHNA, CDR2 YSLEER. After removal of 3 bases from V and 0 bases from J, the junction contained 0 bases not matched to a gene. The CDR3 coding sequence is TGCGCCAGCAGCCAGGACAGGGCGAACACCGGGGAGCTGTTTTTT. It translates to CASSQDRANTGELFF.